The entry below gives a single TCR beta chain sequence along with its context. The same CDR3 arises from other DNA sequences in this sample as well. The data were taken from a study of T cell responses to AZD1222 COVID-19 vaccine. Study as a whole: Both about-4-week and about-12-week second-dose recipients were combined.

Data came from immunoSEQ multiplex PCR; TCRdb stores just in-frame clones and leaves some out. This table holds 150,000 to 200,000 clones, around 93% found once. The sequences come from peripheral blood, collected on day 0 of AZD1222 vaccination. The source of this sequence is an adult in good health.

CDR3 sequence: CASSYSESTNEKLFF. DNA of the CDR3: TGTGCCAGCAGTTACTCGGAATCAACTAATGAAAAACTGTTTTTT. The gene calls are TRBV6-5 and TRBJ1-4; D not certain. Germline CDR1 is MNHEY and CDR2 is SVGAGI. This CDR3 region has 15 residues. V lost 0 bases and J 0 bases, leaving 5 bases between the germline ends.